Listed here are 28 T cell receptor beta chains from one sample, sequenced in a study of early T cells in non-severe SARS-CoV-2 infection. One entry per CDR3 protein, called by TCRdb with MiXCR from the 5' RACE reads. This sample yields some 56,000 distinct CDR3 sequences, of which roughly 10% are seen a single time; 6.5% belongs to the top ten. Sequencing input: whole blood. The receptors were sampled from an adult who was a healthcare worker with PCR-confirmed SARS-CoV-2 infection or an uninfected control (not recorded which).

The rearrangement joins TRBV18 to TRBJ1-3, with 7 nucleotides matching TRBD1. CDR1 is KGHSH, CDR2 LQKENI, per germline. V dropped 2 bases and J dropped 0; count of bases not matched to a gene: 4. The CDR3 has 16 residues. The chain's CDR3 is CASSPTGVTSGNTIYF. In DNA form, the CDR3 reads TGTGCCAGCTCACCAACAGGGGTTACCTCTGGAAACACCATATATTTT.

The sample holds many counts of this clonotype. The V and J genes are TRBV29-1 and TRBJ1-3, with D possibly TRBD1 on 5 matching bases. The CDR3 spans 13 residues. The V gene's germline CDR1 is SQVTM and CDR2 ANQGSEA. Trimming left V 6 bases short and J 0 bases short, with 9 bases between. The CDR3: CSVDDSSGNTIYF. For the CDR3, the DNA is TGCAGCGTAGATGACAGCTCTGGAAACACCATATATTTT.

This clonotype was counted many times. V gene TRBV7-2 combines with J gene TRBJ2-1; 9 bases are shared with TRBD1. This CDR3 spans 15 amino acids. Germline V CDR1 and CDR2: SGHTA, FQGNSA. The V segment lost 4 bases and the J segment 0 bases; nucleotides outside the gene matches: 1. The CDR3, as DNA: TGTGCCAGCAGCTGGGGACAGGGCTCCTACAATGAGCAGTTCTTC. Protein sequence: CASSWGQGSYNEQFF.

This clonotype was found many times. In DNA form, the CDR3 reads TGTGCCAGCAGCTTATTGAACAGGATCACTGAAGCTTTCTTT. Protein sequence: CASSLLNRITEAFF. The V gene is TRBV7-2, the J gene TRBJ1-1; D is possibly TRBD1 (5 bases). This CDR3 is built from 14 residues. The germline V and J ends were trimmed by 2 bases and 4 bases, with 11 bases remaining between them. Per the germline V gene, CDR1 is SGHTA and CDR2 is FQGNSA.

CDR3 sequence reads: CSVAGGLNEKLFF. For the CDR3, the DNA is TGCAGCGTTGCCGGGGGCCTAAATGAAAAACTGTTTTTT. The V and J genes are TRBV29-1 and TRBJ1-4; TRBD1 might be the D (6 bases). The CDR3 runs 13 residues. Germline CDR1 SQVTM, CDR2 ANQGSEA. The V end was cut by 4 bases, the J end by 5 bases, with 11 bases between.

The rearrangement joins TRBV12-3 or TRBV12-4 to TRBJ2-3; no clear D gene. Trimming removed 5 bases at V and 5 bases at J, with 14 bases between. The CDR3 sequence is 14 residues long. The CDR3 DNA sequence: TGTGCCAGCAGTGTAGGTGGGCGCGTAGATACGCAGTATTTT. As protein: CASSVGGRVDTQYF.

This clonotype appeared many times. This chain joins TRBV20-1 and TRBJ2-5; 7 nucleotides agree with TRBD2. The junction had 9 bases not matched to a gene; V was cut back by 7 bases and J by 4 bases. The CDR3 consists of 13 residues. Germline assignment: CDR1 DFQATT and CDR2 SNEGSKA (reference sequence). In nucleotides, the CDR3 is TGCAGTGTAGGGGAGGGAATTGTAGAGACCCAGTACTTC. It encodes CSVGEGIVETQYF.

The chain couples TRBV6-5 to TRBJ1-6; 9 bases fit TRBD1. The V segment lost 8 bases and the J segment 11 bases; nucleotides outside the gene matches: 7. This CDR3 spans 13 amino acids. The V gene's germline CDR1 is MNHEY and CDR2 SVGAGI. In DNA form, the CDR3 reads TGTGCCAGCGGCGGGACAGGGACCCCACCCCTCCACTTT. It encodes CASGGTGTPPLHF.

The chain is built from TRBV3-1 and TRBJ1-1; possibly TRBD1 for D (5 bases). V lost 8 bases and J 11 bases, leaving 24 bases between the germline ends. CDR3 length: 14 residues. Germline values: CDR1 LGHDT, CDR2 YNNKEL (reference sequence). The CDR3 here is CASRGAAEAGRAFF. CDR3 nucleotides: TGTGCCAGCCGTGGGGCCGCGGAGGCAGGAAGGGCTTTCTTT.

This clonotype has more than one count but fewer than ten. The chain uses TRBV29-1 and TRBJ2-3; the D gene is possibly TRBD2 (6 bases). This CDR3 is built from 13 residues. CDR1 and CDR2 from the germline V gene are SQVTM and ANQGSEA. V shed 3 bases and J shed 8 bases, with 15 bases lying between them. CDR3 region: CSVDGTATGTQYF. The CDR3 region has the DNA TGCAGCGTTGACGGGACTGCCACGGGTACGCAGTATTTT.

The chain recombines TRBV3-1 with TRBJ2-1; 11 bases are shared with TRBD2. With V trimmed by 0 bases and J by 4 bases, 2 bases remained unmatched. The CDR3 is made up of 16 amino acids. Per the germline V gene, CDR1 is LGHDT and CDR2 is YNNKEL (reference sequence). The CDR3 DNA follows: TGTGCCAGCAGCCAAGATACTAGCGGGAGATACAATGAGCAGTTCTTC. It yields the protein CASSQDTSGRYNEQFF.

This clonotype occurred many times. The chain links TRBV7-9 to TRBJ2-1; 7 bases fit TRBD1. Germline CDR1 SEHNR, CDR2 FQNEAQ (reference sequence). V lost 5 bases to trimming and J lost 5 bases; unmatched junction nucleotides: 12. The CDR3 spans 16 residues. CDR3 loop: CASSAQGVFVHNEQFF. The CDR3 nucleotides read TGTGCCAGCAGCGCGCAGGGGGTTTTTGTCCACAATGAGCAGTTCTTC.

This clonotype turned up a few times. The chain carries TRBV9 and TRBJ2-1, with 8 positions matching TRBD2. This CDR3 has 16 residues. Germline trimming cut 4 bases from V and 8 bases from J; bases unmatched to any gene: 14. The germline V gene encodes CDR1 SGDLS and CDR2 YYNGEE. The CDR3 coding sequence is TGTGCCAGCAGCCCCGGGAGGGTTCCCGGAGGGTATGAGCAGTTCTTC. This encodes CASSPGRVPGGYEQFF.

This clonotype occurred many times. V gene TRBV2 combines with J gene TRBJ2-1, with D unclear. Germline values: CDR1 SNHLY, CDR2 FYNNEI. This CDR3 region has 16 residues. Trimming cost V 2 bases and J 2 bases, with 13 bases left between them. In nucleotides, the CDR3 is TGTGCCAGCAGTGAAAACGGAGTCGGCGCCTACAATGAGCAGTTCTTC. It codes for CASSENGVGAYNEQFF.

J is TRBJ2-5 and V is TRBV29-1; D is undetermined. This CDR3 spans 13 amino acids. The ends were cut back, 4 bases at V and 1 base at J, with 10 bases in the middle. Germline assignment: CDR1 SQVTM and CDR2 ANQGSEA. CDR3: CSVARQPQETQYF. The CDR3 nucleotides read TGCAGCGTTGCTCGGCAGCCCCAAGAGACCCAGTACTTC.

A few counts support this clonotype. The chain recombines TRBV9 with TRBJ2-3, with 10 bases that match TRBD2. Trimming cost V 4 bases and J 4 bases; bases outside gene matches: 9. The CDR3 runs 16 residues. Germline V gene sequence: CDR1 SGDLS, CDR2 YYNGEE. Written as DNA, the CDR3 is TGTGCCAGCAGCCCTGAAGCGGGAGGGATCCCAGATACGCAGTATTTT. This sequence encodes CASSPEAGGIPDTQYF.

This clonotype was counted only a few times. The chain employs TRBV3-1 and TRBJ2-7; 9 bases are a match to TRBD1. The CDR3 length is 13 residues. Germline V gene lookup returns CDR1 LGHDT and CDR2 YNNKEL (reference sequence). The J segment lost 2 bases and the V segment lost 8 bases, leaving 4 bases of the junction unmatched. CDR3 amino acids: CASRGQGTYEQYF. The CDR3 nucleotides read TGTGCCAGCCGAGGACAGGGGACCTACGAGCAGTACTTC.

This clonotype has only a few counts. The chain employs TRBV27 and TRBJ1-1; a possible D gene is TRBD1 (5 bases). V was trimmed by 1 base and J by 2 bases, leaving 8 bases between them. The germline V gene has CDR1 MNHEY and CDR2 SMNVEV (reference sequence). This CDR3 has 14 amino acids. In DNA, the CDR3 is TGTGCCAGCAGTTTATTACAGGAAAACACTGAAGCTTTCTTT. Translated: CASSLLQENTEAFF.

This clonotype was seen only a few times. The chain couples TRBV7-8 to TRBJ2-7; 8 bases fit TRBD1. In germline, CDR1 is SGHVS, CDR2 FQNEAQ. The V segment lost 5 bases and the J segment 3 bases; nucleotides outside the gene matches: 33. CDR3 size: 23 residues. CDR3 bases: TGTGCCAGCAGCAGCCCTCGGACAGGGTTTGGTGGGCCGTCGGGGACCCACAGCTACGAGCAGTACTTC. Translation: CASSSPRTGFGGPSGTHSYEQYF. Complete variable domain (other parts from reference TRBV7-8 and TRBJ2-7): GAGVSQSPRYKVAKRGQDVALRCDPISGHVSLFWYQQALGQGPEFLTYFQNEAQLDKSGLPSDRFFAERPEGSVSTLKIQRTQQEDSAVYLCASSSPRTGFGGPSGTHSYEQYFGPGTRLTVT.

This chain links TRBV3-1 with TRBJ2-1, with 11 bases fitting TRBD2. The CDR3 has 17 residues. Germline CDR1 is LGHDT and CDR2 is YNNKEL (reference sequence). With V trimmed by 0 bases and J by 6 bases, 7 bases remained unmatched. CDR3 nucleotide sequence: TGTGCCAGCAGCCAAGATCTACTAGCGGGAGCAGGCAATGAGCAGTTCTTC. Translating gives CASSQDLLAGAGNEQFF.

This clonotype was detected ten times or more. The CDR3 DNA is TGTGCCAGCAGGTCGGGGCCGGGCTACGAGCAGTACTTC. Amino acids: CASRSGPGYEQYF. This chain links TRBV5-8 with TRBJ2-7; D may match TRBD1 or TRBD2 (5 bases each). The CDR3 spans 13 residues. V was pared by 5 bases and J by 3 bases, with 12 bases between. Germline assignment: CDR1 SGHTS and CDR2 YDEGEE.

This clonotype was seen at least ten times. The rearrangement uses TRBV4-2 and TRBJ1-3; weak D call: TRBD1 (5 bases). The CDR3 runs to 14 residues. Looked up from germline, CDR1 is LGHNA and CDR2 is YNFKEQ. V was pared by 4 bases and J by 4 bases, with 11 bases between. The DNA of the CDR3 is TGTGCCAGCAGCCCAGGGATGCTAGGAAACACCATATATTTT. As protein: CASSPGMLGNTIYF.

This clonotype has a handful of counts. The chain links TRBV6-6 to TRBJ1-5; D gene unclear. The CDR3 spans 13 residues. Germline lookup yields CDR1 MNHNY and CDR2 SVGAGI (reference sequence). V dropped 7 bases and J dropped 0 bases, with 7 bases sitting between them. The CDR3 loop is CASTGDSNQPQHF. CDR3 bases: TGTGCCAGCACTGGGGATAGCAATCAGCCCCAGCATTTT.

The gene calls are TRBV11-2 and TRBJ2-1; 8 positions match TRBD1. CDR3 size: 17 residues. Germline loops: CDR1 SGHAT, CDR2 FQNNGV. The trim removed 2 bases at V and 4 bases at J, leaving 10 bases unmatched. The CDR3 nucleotides are TGTGCCAGCAGCTTACGTCGGGACAGGATATTTTACAATGAGCAGTTCTTC. Residues: CASSLRRDRIFYNEQFF.

This clonotype was detected ten times or more. This chain joins TRBV18 and TRBJ1-1; tentatively, D is TRBD1 (5 bases). Trimming took 3 bases from V and 4 from J, leaving 15 bases between them. Per germline, CDR1 KGHSH and CDR2 LQKENI. The CDR3 has 15 residues. The CDR3 loop reads CASSPPGRQGTEAFF. The CDR3 DNA sequence: TGTGCCAGCTCACCCCCGGGGCGCCAGGGCACTGAAGCTTTCTTT.

This clonotype showed up many times. CDR3 nucleotide sequence: TGCGCCAGCAGCTTGCACAGCACAGATACGCAGTATTTT. It codes for CASSLHSTDTQYF. The gene calls are TRBV5-1 and TRBJ2-3; D not certain. There are 13 residues in the CDR3. Trimming took 1 base from V and 0 from J, leaving 3 bases between them. Germline values: CDR1 SGHRS, CDR2 YFSETQ. The variable domain in full, completed from reference TRBV5-1 and TRBJ2-3, reads KAGVTQTPRYLIKTRGQQVTLSCSPISGHRSVSWYQQTPGQGLQFLFEYFSETQRNKGNFPGRFSGRQFSNSRSEMNVSTLELGDSALYLCASSLHSTDTQYFGPGTRLTVL.

This clonotype was seen ten or more times. The V gene is TRBV18, the J gene TRBJ2-5; D is uncertain. The V end lost 1 base, the J end lost 5 bases, and 5 bases lay between the germline ends. The CDR3 contains 12 residues. Per the germline V gene, CDR1 is KGHSH and CDR2 is LQKENI. The CDR3 sequence is CASSPLPETQYF. Written as DNA, the CDR3 is TGTGCCAGCTCACCACTCCCGGAGACCCAGTACTTC.

This clonotype was counted many times. The V and J genes are TRBV12-3 or TRBV12-4 and TRBJ1-1; 7 nucleotides match TRBD1. This CDR3 is 13 amino acids long. Losses at the gene ends were 6 bases for V and 2 bases for J; bases not matched to a gene: 3. Here the CDR3 reads CASSWDRNTEAFF. The CDR3 DNA follows: TGTGCCAGCAGCTGGGACAGAAACACTGAAGCTTTCTTT.